The 9 T cell receptor beta chains below come from one sample, sequenced in a study of blood T cells in healthy people across ages. Together with a sample-barcoded 5' primer, a J-beta primer mix was included in a second PCR lasting 7 to 11 cycles. In TCRdb, the 5' RACE reads were re-called with MiXCR into one record per CDR3 protein. Of around 850,000 distinct CDR3 sequences in the sample, under 40% are singletons; the top ten hold around 13%. The specimen sequenced was blood. The receptors were gathered from a man younger than 35 in good health.

This clonotype was observed a few times. The chain joins TRBV12-3 or TRBV12-4 to TRBJ2-3; TRBD2 aligns across 9 bases. Trimming cost V 3 bases and J 5 bases; bases outside gene matches: 9. This CDR3 is built from 16 residues. The CDR3 nucleotides are TGTGCCAGCAGTTTCGGGGCGGGGGGGCCCAGAGATACGCAGTATTTT. Its protein is CASSFGAGGPRDTQYF.

The chain is built from TRBV28 and TRBJ2-6; a possible D gene is TRBD2 (5 bases). V lost 5 bases to trimming and J lost 0 bases, with 11 bases between them. Looked up from germline, CDR1 is MDHEN and CDR2 is SYDVKM. This CDR3 region has 16 residues. The CDR3: CASSRGSLSGANVLTF. Here the CDR3 DNA reads TGTGCCAGCAGTCGGGGTTCCCTCTCTGGGGCCAACGTCCTGACTTTC. The full variable domain, rest sourced from reference TRBV28 and TRBJ2-6, is DVKVTQSSRYLVKRTGEKVFLECVQDMDHENMFWYRQDPGLGLRLIYFSYDVKMKEKGDIPEGYSVSREKKERFSLILESASTNQTSMYLCASSRGSLSGANVLTFGAGSRLTVL.

This clonotype was recorded a few times. V gene TRBV6-6 combines with J gene TRBJ2-1; 10 positions match TRBD2. The end of the DNA aligns better with TRBJ2-7, so the J call may be wrong. The CDR3 runs 18 residues. The germline V gene has CDR1 MNHNY and CDR2 SVGAGI (reference sequence). The DNA of the CDR3 is TGTGCCAGCAGTTCCACTGGACTAGCGGCTCGCTCCTACAATGAGCAGTACTTC. It is translated as CASSSTGLAARSYNEQYF.

The chain is built from TRBV3-1 and TRBJ2-1; D might be TRBD1 or TRBD2, each matching 5 bases. The J call is uncertain, as TRBJ2-7 better fits the DNA end. The CDR3 has 14 amino acids. Germline CDR1 and CDR2: LGHDT and YNNKEL (reference sequence). The CDR3 loop reads CASSQPGRNNEQYF. The CDR3 DNA sequence: TGTGCCAGCAGCCAACCGGGACGCAACAATGAGCAGTACTTC.

This clonotype was seen just once. Since a much larger clone is just one base distant, this may be a read error. The chain has TRBV5-1 and TRBJ2-7, with D unclear. Germline CDR1 is SGHRS and CDR2 is YFSETQ. This CDR3 region has 15 residues. V was pared by 6 bases and J by 7 bases, with 23 bases between. CDR3 nucleotides: TGCGCCAGCAACCGACGAACAATAGGGTTTTATGAGCAGTACTTC. Protein: CASNRRTIGFYEQYF. The full variable domain, in which reference TRBV5-1 and TRBJ2-7 provide the parts outside the CDR3, is KAGVTQTPRYLIKTRGQQVTLSCSPISGHRSVSWYQQTPGQGLQFLFEYFSETQRNKGNFPGRFSGRQFSNSRSEMNVSTLELGDSALYLCASNRRTIGFYEQYFGPGTRLTVT.

This clonotype has a count of ten or more. This rearrangement joins TRBV3-1 to TRBJ1-5; D is perhaps TRBD1 (5 bases). CDR3 length: 14 amino acids. Germline CDR1 LGHDT, CDR2 YNNKEL (reference sequence). V dropped 0 bases and J dropped 7 bases, with 10 bases sitting between them. CDR3 bases: TGTGCCAGCAGCCAAGATCAGGGATCGCAGCCCCAGCATTTT. This encodes CASSQDQGSQPQHF.

The chain is built from TRBV12-3 or TRBV12-4 and TRBJ1-2, with D maybe TRBD1 (6 bases). This CDR3 spans 15 amino acids. Trimming removed 2 bases at V and 4 bases at J, with 14 bases between. CDR3 sequence reads: CASSLSGGTPYGYTF. The CDR3 bases are TGTGCCAGCAGTTTATCGGGGGGCACTCCCTATGGCTACACCTTC.

The sample holds many counts of this clonotype. This rearrangement joins TRBV5-1 to TRBJ1-2, with a possible D match to TRBD1 (5 bases). V lost 4 bases and J lost 4, with 17 bases in between. The length of the CDR3 is 15 residues. From germline, CDR1 is SGHRS and CDR2 YFSETQ. CDR3: CASSETASTVYGYTF. The CDR3 DNA follows: TGCGCCAGCAGCGAGACAGCCTCGACCGTCTATGGCTACACCTTC.

The chain is built from TRBV6-2 or TRBV6-3 and TRBJ2-5; no clear D. The germline CDR1 and CDR2 sequences are MNHEY and SVGEGT. CDR3 size: 13 residues. V was trimmed by 2 bases and J by 5 bases, leaving 9 bases between them. CDR3 residues: CASSYARLETQYF. The CDR3 nucleotides are TGTGCCAGCAGTTACGCCAGGCTGGAGACCCAGTACTTC.